This entry features one T cell receptor (beta chain) sequence. Germline V lookup: CDR1 SGHRS, CDR2 YFSETQ. Between the trimmed V and J ends, which lost 3 bases and 0 bases, there was a span of 7 bases. CDR3 length equals 13 residues. This entry is derived from a study of PD-L1 blockade in urothelial cancer. The wider study: Blood analysis was done at 3 weeks (second dose) and 6 weeks after treatment began.

TCRdb's table, derived via immunoSEQ multiplex PCR, lists solely in-frame clones and lacks some. In the table there are 20,000 to 30,000 clones, 75% to 90% of which are singletons. This chain joins TRBV5-1 and TRBJ2-7; no clear D gene. The specimen was PBMCs, collected around atezolizumab (anti-PD-L1) treatment. This clonotype originated in a man aged 55-75 years with urothelial cancer. The CDR3 sequence: CASSSANSYEQYF. As DNA, the CDR3 is TGCGCCAGCAGCTCAGCGAACTCCTACGAGCAGTACTTC.